A single T cell receptor beta chain is shown here with its context. Its specificity is not known. Germline assignment: CDR1 SGHNT and CDR2 YYREEE (reference sequence). The junction had 7 bases not matched to a gene; V was cut back by 4 bases and J by 4 bases. The CDR3 totals 15 residues. Sampling of blood occurred at baseline, cycle 4 day 1, and cycle 7 day 1. Profiling relied on immunoSEQ multiplex PCR, and the TCRdb table lists in-frame clones only, not all of them. Of about 110,000 clones in the sample, 85% to 95% were seen once. These data belong to a study of OX40 agonist ivuxolimab in advanced cancers. General study results and limits: At 0.1 to 3.0 mg/kg, CD4+ and CD8+ blood T cells expanded clonally by week 6.

The sequence derives from an adult with an advanced solid tumor such as melanoma, head and neck, liver or kidney cancer. The chain recombines TRBV5-4 with TRBJ1-2, with 10 bases aligning to TRBD1. Sequencing was performed on CD4+ or CD8+ T cells sorted from blood, taken in a trial of the OX40 agonist ivuxolimab. This CDR3 reads CASSLRDRGVYGYTF. The DNA for the CDR3 is TGTGCCAGCAGCCTCCGGGACAGGGGTGTCTATGGCTACACCTTC.